This T cell receptor (beta chain) was sequenced during a study of T cell repertoires in cytomegalovirus infection. Study context: As its CMV epitopes, the study selected recently identified HLA-C-restricted and well-studied HLA-B-restricted targets. The public TCR beta signatures pointed to both CMV infection and matching HLA type.

TCRdb reprocessed the reads via MiXCR and lists one record per CDR3 protein. The table lists 830,000 or so distinct CDR3 sequences, 30% to 35% of them singletons, with 9.5% to 15% in the top ten. Regarding the study as a whole: Carriage of CMV together with the relevant HLA was identifiable through cumulative public TCR beta family frequency. The ex vivo response showed dominance by HLA-C-restricted CMV-specific TCR beta clonotypes.

The CDR3 spans 12 residues. Germline assignment: CDR1 MNHGY and CDR2 SAAAGT. The V and J ends lost 10 bases and 3 bases respectively, with 12 bases between them. Details on this clonotype: Its specificity is not known.

The sequencing used cultured CD8+ T cells from PBMCs, collected from culture after CMV antigen stimulation. The chain carries TRBV6-8 and TRBJ1-1; D remains ambiguous. This receptor was taken from a human donor in good health (CMV status not recorded). Some clones in this sample may be carry-over from other donors' samples. CDR3 loop: CATGVLDTEAFF. The CDR3 bases are TGTGCCACCGGGGTATTGGACACTGAAGCTTTCTTT.